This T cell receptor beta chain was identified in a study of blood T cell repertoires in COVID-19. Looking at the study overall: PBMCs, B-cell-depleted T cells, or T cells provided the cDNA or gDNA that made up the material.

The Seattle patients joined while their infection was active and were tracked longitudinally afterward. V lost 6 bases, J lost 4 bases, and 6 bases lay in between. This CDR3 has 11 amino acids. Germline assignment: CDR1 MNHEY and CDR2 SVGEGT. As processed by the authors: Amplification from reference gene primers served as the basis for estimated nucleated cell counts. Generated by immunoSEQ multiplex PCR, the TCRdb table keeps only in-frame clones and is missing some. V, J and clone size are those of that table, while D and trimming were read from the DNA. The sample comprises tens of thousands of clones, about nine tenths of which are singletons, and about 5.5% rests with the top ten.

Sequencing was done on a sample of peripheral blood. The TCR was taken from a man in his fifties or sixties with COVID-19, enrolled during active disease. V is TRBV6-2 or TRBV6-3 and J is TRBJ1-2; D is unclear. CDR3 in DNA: TGTGCCAGCAGCACTAGCTATGGCTACACCTTC. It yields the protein CASSTSYGYTF.